This T cell receptor (beta chain) was captured in a study of CD8 T cells in ankylosing spondylitis. Germline CDR1 reads SGHRS; CDR2 reads YFSETQ. The CDR3 is 15 residues long. With 4 bases clipped from V and 2 bases from J, the junction kept 5 bases outside the gene matches. Study results and limitations: Past research had described some motif variants in reactive arthritis synovial fluid and blood. Relatively scarce in peripheral blood, disease-linked clones were CD8+.

By quantitative 5'-RACE with molecular barcodes, the TCR beta libraries were made. TCRdb used MiXCR to reprocess the 5' RACE reads, holding one entry per CDR3 protein. The sample consists of 150,000 to 200,000 distinct CDR3 sequences, roughly 12% of them appearing once. This clonotype was found a few times. The antigen is not known. Sequenced: blood, either unsorted or a sorted T cell fraction (not recorded which). The origin of this receptor is a male donor with ankylosing spondylitis or in good health (not recorded which). This rearrangement joins TRBV5-1 to TRBJ2-7; 11 bases are shared with TRBD2. The CDR3 spells CASSEGLAETYEQYF. Written as DNA, the CDR3 is TGCGCCAGCAGCGAGGGACTAGCGGAGACCTACGAGCAGTACTTC.